This T cell receptor (beta chain) was identified during a study of T cells in Graves' hyperthyroidism and ophthalmopathy. The CDR3 runs 14 residues. With 4 bases removed from V and 5 bases from J, the gap between germline ends came to 14 bases. CDR1 is SQVTM, CDR2 ANQGSEA, per germline. Amplification of TCR beta CDR3 regions was performed using RNA transcripts as template. HTBI primers were employed in a first-round RT-PCR of the TCR CDR3. TCRdb fed the multiplex PCR reads into MiXCR, producing one record per CDR3 protein. The sample has around 200,000 distinct CDR3 sequences; 17% are singletons. Whole-study results and caveats: Separation of ophthalmopathy from stable hyperthyroidism was achieved by a 13 V-J model.

This clonotype was seen many times. Its specificity is not known. Patients aged 18 to 65 had newly diagnosed hyperthyroidism of under 2 months' duration. Sequences were obtained from blood. This sequence was found in a woman in her forties or fifties with Graves' hyperthyroidism. The chain recombines TRBV29-1 with TRBJ2-2, with a possible D match to TRBD1 (6 bases). The CDR3 DNA is TGCAGCGTTGTGGGGACACTGAAGACCGGGGAGCTGTTTTTT. Translation gives CSVVGTLKTGELFF.